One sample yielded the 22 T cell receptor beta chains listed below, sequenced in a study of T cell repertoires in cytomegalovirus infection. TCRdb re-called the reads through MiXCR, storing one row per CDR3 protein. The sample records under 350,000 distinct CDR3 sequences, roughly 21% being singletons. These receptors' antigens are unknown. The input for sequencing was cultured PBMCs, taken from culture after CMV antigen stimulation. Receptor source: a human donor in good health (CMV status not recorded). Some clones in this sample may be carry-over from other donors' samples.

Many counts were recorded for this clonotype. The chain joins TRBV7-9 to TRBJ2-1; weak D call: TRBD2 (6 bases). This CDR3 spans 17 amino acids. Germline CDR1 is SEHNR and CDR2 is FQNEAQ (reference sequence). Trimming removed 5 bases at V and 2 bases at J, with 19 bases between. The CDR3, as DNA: TGTGCCAGCAGCACACCGGGAGCGTACCCCACCTACAATGAGCAGTTCTTC. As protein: CASSTPGAYPTYNEQFF. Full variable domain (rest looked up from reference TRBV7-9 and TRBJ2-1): DTGVSQNPRHKITKRGQNVTFRCDPISEHNRLYWYRQTLGQGPEFLTYFQNEAQLEKSRLLSDRFSAERPKGSFSTLEIQRTEQGDSAMYLCASSTPGAYPTYNEQFFGPGTRLTVL.

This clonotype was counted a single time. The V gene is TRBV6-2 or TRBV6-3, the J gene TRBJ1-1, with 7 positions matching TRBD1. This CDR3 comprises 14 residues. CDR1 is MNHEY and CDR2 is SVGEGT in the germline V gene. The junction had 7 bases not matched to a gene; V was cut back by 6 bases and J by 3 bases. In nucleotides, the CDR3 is TGTGCCAGCAGGAAAAATACAGGGGACACTGAAGCTTTCTTT. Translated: CASRKNTGDTEAFF.

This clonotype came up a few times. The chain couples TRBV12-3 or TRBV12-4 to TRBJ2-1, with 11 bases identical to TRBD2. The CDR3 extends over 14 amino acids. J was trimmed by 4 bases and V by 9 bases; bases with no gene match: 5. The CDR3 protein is CASLLAGEYNEQFF. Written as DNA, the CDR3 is TGTGCCAGTCTACTAGCGGGAGAGTACAATGAGCAGTTCTTC.

The CDR3 sequence is CASSPFPSYREQYF. The CDR3 coding sequence is TGTGCCAGCAGCCCCTTTCCGTCCTATCGCGAGCAGTACTTC. The chain recombines TRBV7-3 with TRBJ2-7; D unresolved. The CDR3 loop spans 14 amino acids. Trimming shortened V by 5 bases and J by 6 bases, and 17 bases separated the two germline ends. Germline values: CDR1 SGHTA, CDR2 FQGTGA.

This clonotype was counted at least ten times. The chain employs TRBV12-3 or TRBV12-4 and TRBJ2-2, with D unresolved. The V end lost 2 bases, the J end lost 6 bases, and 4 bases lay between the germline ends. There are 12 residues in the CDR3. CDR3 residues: CASSLSPGELFF. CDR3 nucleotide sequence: TGTGCCAGCAGTTTATCGCCCGGGGAGCTGTTTTTT.

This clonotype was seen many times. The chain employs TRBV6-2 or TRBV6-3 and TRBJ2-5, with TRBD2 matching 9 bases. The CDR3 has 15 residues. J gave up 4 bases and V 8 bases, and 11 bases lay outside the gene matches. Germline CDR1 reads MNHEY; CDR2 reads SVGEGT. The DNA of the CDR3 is TGTGCCAGCGCCCCGGGATGGCGGGAGGGAGAGACCCAGTACTTC. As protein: CASAPGWREGETQYF.

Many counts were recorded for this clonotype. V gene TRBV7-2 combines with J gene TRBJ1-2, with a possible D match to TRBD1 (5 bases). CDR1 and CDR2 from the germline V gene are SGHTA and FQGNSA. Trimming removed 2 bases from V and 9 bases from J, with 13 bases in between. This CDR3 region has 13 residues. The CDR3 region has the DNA TGTGCCAGCAGCTTAAATATTGAGGGACGCTACACCTTC. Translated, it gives CASSLNIEGRYTF.

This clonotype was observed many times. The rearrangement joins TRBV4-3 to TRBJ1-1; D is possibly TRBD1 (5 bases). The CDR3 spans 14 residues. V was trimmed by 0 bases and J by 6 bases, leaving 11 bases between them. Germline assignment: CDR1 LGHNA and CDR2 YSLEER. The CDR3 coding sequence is TGCGCCAGCAGCCAAGACGCGGCAGGGCCTGAAGCTTTCTTT. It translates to CASSQDAAGPEAFF.

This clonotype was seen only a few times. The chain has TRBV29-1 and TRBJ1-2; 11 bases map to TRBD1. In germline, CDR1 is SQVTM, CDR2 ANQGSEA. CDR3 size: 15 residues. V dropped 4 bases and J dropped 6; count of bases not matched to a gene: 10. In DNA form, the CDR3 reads TGCAGCGTTGTTCCAGGGACAGGGGGAAGAGATGGCTACACCTTC. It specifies CSVVPGTGGRDGYTF.

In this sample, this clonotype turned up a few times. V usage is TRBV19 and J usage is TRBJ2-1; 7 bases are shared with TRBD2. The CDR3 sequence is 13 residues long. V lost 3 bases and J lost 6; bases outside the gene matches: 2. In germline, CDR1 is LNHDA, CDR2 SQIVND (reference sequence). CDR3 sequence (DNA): TGTGCCAGTAGTATTCGACTAGCCAATGAGCAGTTCTTC. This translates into CASSIRLANEQFF.

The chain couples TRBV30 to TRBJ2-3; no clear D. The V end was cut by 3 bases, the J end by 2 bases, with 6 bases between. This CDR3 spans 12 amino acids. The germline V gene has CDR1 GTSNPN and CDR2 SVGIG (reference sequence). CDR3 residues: CAWSESTDTQYF. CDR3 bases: TGTGCCTGGAGCGAGTCCACAGATACGCAGTATTTT.

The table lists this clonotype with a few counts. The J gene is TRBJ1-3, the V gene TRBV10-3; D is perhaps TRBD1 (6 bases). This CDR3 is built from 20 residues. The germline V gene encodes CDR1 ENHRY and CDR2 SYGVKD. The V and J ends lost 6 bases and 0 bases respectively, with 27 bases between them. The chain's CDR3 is CAISPRTDYRAAFSGNTIYF. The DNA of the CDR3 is TGTGCCATCAGCCCACGTACGGATTACAGGGCCGCCTTCTCTGGAAACACCATATATTTT.

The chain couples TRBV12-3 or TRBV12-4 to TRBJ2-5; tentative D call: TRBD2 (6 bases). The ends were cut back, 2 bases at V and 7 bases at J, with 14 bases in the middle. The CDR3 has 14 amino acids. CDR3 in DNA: TGTGCCAGCAGTTTAACTCGTCGGGAGAGGACCCAGTACTTC. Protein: CASSLTRRERTQYF.

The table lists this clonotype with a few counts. The CDR3 DNA is TGTGCCAGCAGCTTCTCCGGGACACGGGAAGTCTATGGCTACACCTTC. Encoded protein: CASSFSGTREVYGYTF. This chain links TRBV7-4 with TRBJ1-2; tentative D call: TRBD1 (6 bases). Germline-derived CDR1 and CDR2 are SGHVT and SQSDAQ. The CDR3 sequence is 16 residues long. Trimming removed 3 bases at V and 4 bases at J, with 18 bases between.

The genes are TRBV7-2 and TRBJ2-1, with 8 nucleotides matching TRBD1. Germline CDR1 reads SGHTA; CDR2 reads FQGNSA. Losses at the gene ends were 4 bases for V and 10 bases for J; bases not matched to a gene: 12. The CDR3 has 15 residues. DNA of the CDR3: TGTGCCAGCAGCTACGGAACAGGGGGAGTAAGGGAGCAGTTCTTC. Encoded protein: CASSYGTGGVREQFF.

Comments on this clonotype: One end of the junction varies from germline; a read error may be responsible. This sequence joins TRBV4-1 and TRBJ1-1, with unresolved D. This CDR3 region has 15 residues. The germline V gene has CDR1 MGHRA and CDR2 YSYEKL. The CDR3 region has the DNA TGCACCAGCAGCCAAGCCATAACCCTGAACACTGAAGCTTTCTTT. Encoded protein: CTSSQAITLNTEAFF.

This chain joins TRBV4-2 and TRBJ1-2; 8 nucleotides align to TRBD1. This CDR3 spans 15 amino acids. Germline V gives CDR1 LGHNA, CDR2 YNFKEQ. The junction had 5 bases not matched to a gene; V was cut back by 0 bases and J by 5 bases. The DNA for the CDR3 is TGTGCCAGCAGCCAAGATAGGGACAGGACTTATGGCTACACCTTC. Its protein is CASSQDRDRTYGYTF.

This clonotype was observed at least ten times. CDR3 nucleotides: TGTGCCAGCAGCCACCGGGACATTCAGTACTTC. Encoded protein: CASSHRDIQYF. J is TRBJ2-4 and V is TRBV7-2; D remains unclear. CDR3 size: 11 residues. V was trimmed by 5 bases and J by 8 bases, leaving 7 bases between them. CDR1 and CDR2 (germline): SGHTA, FQGNSA. The full variable domain, its missing parts supplied by reference TRBV7-2 and TRBJ2-4, is GAGVSQSPSNKVTEKGKDVELRCDPISGHTALYWYRQSLGQGLEFLIYFQGNSAPDKSGLPSDRFSAERTGGSVSTLTIQRTQQEDSAVYLCASSHRDIQYFGAGTRLSVL.

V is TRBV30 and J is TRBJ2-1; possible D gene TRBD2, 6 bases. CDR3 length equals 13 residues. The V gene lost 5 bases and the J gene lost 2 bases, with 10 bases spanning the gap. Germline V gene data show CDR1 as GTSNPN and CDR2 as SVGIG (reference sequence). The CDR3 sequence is CAWATGAYNEQFF. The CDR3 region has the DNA TGTGCCTGGGCGACGGGGGCCTACAATGAGCAGTTCTTC.

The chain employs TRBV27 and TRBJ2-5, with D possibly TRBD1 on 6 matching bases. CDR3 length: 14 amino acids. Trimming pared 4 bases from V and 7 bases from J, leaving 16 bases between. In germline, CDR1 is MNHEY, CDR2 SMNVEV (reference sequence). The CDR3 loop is CASSSAYRDGTQYF. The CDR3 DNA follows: TGTGCCAGCAGTTCGGCTTACAGGGATGGGACCCAGTACTTC.

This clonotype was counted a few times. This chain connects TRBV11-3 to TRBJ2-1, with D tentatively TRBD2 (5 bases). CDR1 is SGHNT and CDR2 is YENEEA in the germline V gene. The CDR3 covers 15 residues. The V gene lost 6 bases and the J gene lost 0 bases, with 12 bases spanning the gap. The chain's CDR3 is CASRASTSSYNEQFF. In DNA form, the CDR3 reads TGTGCCAGCAGGGCTAGCACGAGCTCCTACAATGAGCAGTTCTTC.

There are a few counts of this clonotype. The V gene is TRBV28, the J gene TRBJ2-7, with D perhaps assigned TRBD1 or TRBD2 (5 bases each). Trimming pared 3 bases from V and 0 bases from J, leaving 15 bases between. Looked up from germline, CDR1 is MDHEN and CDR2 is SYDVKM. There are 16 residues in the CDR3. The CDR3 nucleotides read TGTGCCAGCAGTTTGAGAGGGACGGTAAGCTCCTACGAGCAGTACGTC. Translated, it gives CASSLRGTVSSYEQYV.